The following is a T cell receptor (beta chain) sequence with its context. Its antigen remains unknown. The data are from a study of identical twins. Study-level findings and limits: Conclusions were drawn cross-sectionally by statistical analysis, without following the same donors.

Unique molecular identifiers were present on the cDNA, which also gained a universal primer site by template switching. In TCRdb, the 5' RACE reads were re-called with MiXCR into one record per CDR3 protein. The data contain about 520,000 distinct CDR3 sequences, 20% to 25% of them singletons. The same data also contributed to another study, on T cells expressing NK-cell markers. This second report adds: Beta-chain profiling covered CD3+CD56+NKG2C+, CD3+CD56+NKG2C- and CD3+CD56-NKG2C+ sorted subsets. CD8+ T cells in six donors included dominant NKG2C+ clonotypes at 1.0-7.0%.

Sequences were obtained from CD4+ T cells sorted from blood. The receptor's source is a woman under 30 in good health.

The CDR3: CASSEAPGQGVRRQPQHF. CDR3 DNA: TGTGCCAGCAGTGAAGCCCCGGGACAGGGAGTCCGGAGGCAGCCCCAGCATTTT. V usage is TRBV2 and J usage is TRBJ1-5; 9 bases are a match to TRBD1. The J segment lost 7 bases and the V segment lost 0 bases, leaving 13 bases of the junction unmatched. CDR3 size: 18 residues. The V gene's germline CDR1 is SNHLY and CDR2 FYNNEI.